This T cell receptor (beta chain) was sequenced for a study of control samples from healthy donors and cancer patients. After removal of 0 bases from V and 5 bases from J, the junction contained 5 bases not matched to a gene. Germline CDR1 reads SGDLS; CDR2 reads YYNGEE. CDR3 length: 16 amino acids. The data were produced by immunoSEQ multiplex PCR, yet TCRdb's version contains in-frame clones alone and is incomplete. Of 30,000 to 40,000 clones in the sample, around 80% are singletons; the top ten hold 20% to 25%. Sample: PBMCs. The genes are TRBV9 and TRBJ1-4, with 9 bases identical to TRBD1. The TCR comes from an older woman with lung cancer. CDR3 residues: CASSVGGGTGNEKLFF. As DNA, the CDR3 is TGTGCCAGCAGCGTAGGAGGGGGGACAGGGAATGAAAAACTGTTTTTT.